A single sample gave rise to the 3 T cell receptor beta chains below, sequenced in a study of tumor-infiltrating lymphocytes in primary liver carcinoma. The tissue used was unsorted bulk material of roughly 17-34 mg. RNA and DNA were co-extracted from it with the AllPrep DNA/RNA mini kit. Starting material of 400 to 600 ng total RNA yielded TCR beta cDNA via a constant-region primer. Three nested multiplex PCR rounds of slightly modified ARM-PCR generated TCR beta libraries. Use of TRBV1-TRBV30 forward primers with a C-beta reverse primer characterized the first two PCR rounds, which lasted about 10 cycles each. TCRdb called the multiplex PCR reads again in MiXCR, with one record for every CDR3 protein. The sample carries some 110,000 distinct CDR3 sequences, around 83% recorded once. Sample: liver tumor tissue from sampling region 3. Specified subset: tumor region T3, left-lateral pole. All receptors derive from a man in his forties with primary liver carcinoma and hepatitis B virus infection.

This chain uses TRBV4-2 with TRBJ2-7; D gene uncertain. Germline assignment: CDR1 LGHNA and CDR2 YNFKEQ. This CDR3 has 12 residues. DNA for the CDR3: TGTGACAGCAACCAAGAGGCCCACGAGCAGTACGTC. Its translation: CDSNQEAHEQYV.

This clonotype was observed a single time. One end of the junction fails to match germline, which may point to a read error. This sequence joins TRBV12-3 or TRBV12-4 and TRBJ1-5; D is unclear. The CDR3 extends over 14 amino acids. The CDR3 loop is CASNDRDSNQAQHF. CDR3 nucleotides: TGTGCCAGCAACGATAGGGATAGCAATCAGGCCCAGCATTTT.

This clonotype was detected only a few times. One end of the junction varies from germline; a read error may be responsible. The CDR3 region has the DNA TGTACCAGTAGTTCGAGCACAAAAGTAGGAGAGACCCAGTACTTC. Protein: CTSSSSTKVGETQYF. The chain is built from TRBV28 and TRBJ2-5; no reliable D call. The CDR3 spans 15 residues. Germline CDR1 and CDR2: MDHEN and SYDVKM.